The present T cell receptor beta chain was sequenced within a study of Ad26.COV2.S vaccination and SARS-CoV-2 variants. Study in general: Within the COV1001 Ad26.COV2.S trial arm, the donor was enrolled. By the intramuscular route, Ad26.COV2.S was given once, or twice 56 days apart. Findings and caveats of the study: Spike-specific CD8+ and CD4+ T cell responses reportedly showed substantial breadth after vaccination. From the TCR breadth and depth analyses, total T cell responses may have been underestimated.

The V and J ends lost 3 bases and 5 bases, in that order; junction bases with no gene match: 9. The CDR3 is 16 amino acids. The germline V gene has CDR1 SGHAT and CDR2 FQNNGV. With respect to this clone: Its target is not known.

TCRdb's table, derived via immunoSEQ multiplex PCR, lists solely in-frame clones and lacks some. The table records about 680,000 clones, about 89% of them present only once. Treatment denoted: 15 to 20 received Ad26.COV2.S at low or high dose, single or two shots; several received placebo; per-sample allocation not given. It was on day 63 after the first vaccine or placebo injection that samples were taken. The specimen was peripheral blood, collected in a trial of Ad26.COV2.S vaccine versus placebo. The chain recombines TRBV11-2 with TRBJ2-5, with 10 bases that match TRBD2. This TCR came from a person aged 18-65 years who received the Ad26.COV2.S COVID-19 vaccine or a placebo. CDR3 nucleotides: TGTGCCAGCAGCTTGGGAACAGCGGGAGGGGGGGAGACCCAGTACTTC. It yields the protein CASSLGTAGGGETQYF. The whole variable domain, filled in from reference TRBV11-2 and TRBJ2-5, reads EAGVAQSPRYKIIEKRQSVAFWCNPISGHATLYWYQQILGQGPKLLIQFQNNGVVDDSQLPKDRFSAERLKGVDSTLKIQPAKLEDSAVYLCASSLGTAGGGETQYFGPGTRLLVL.